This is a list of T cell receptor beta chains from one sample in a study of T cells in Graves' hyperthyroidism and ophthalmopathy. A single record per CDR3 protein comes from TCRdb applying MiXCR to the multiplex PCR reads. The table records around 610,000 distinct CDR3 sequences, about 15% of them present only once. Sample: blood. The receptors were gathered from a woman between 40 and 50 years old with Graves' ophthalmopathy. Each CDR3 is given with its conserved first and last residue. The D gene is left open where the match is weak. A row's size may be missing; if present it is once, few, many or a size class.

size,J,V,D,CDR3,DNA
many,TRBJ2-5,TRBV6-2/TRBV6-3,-,CASRPRWETQYF,TGTGCCAGCAGGCCCCGTTGGGAGACCCAGTACTTC
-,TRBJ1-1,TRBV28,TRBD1,CASSTGAEGANTEAFF,TGTGCCAGCAGCACAGGGGCGGAAGGGGCGAACACTGAAGCTTTCTTT
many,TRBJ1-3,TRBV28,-,CASSFRLSGNTIYF,TGTGCCAGCAGTTTCCGACTCTCTGGAAACACCATATATTTT
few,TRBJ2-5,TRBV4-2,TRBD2,CASSQEREGQETQYF,TGTGCCAGCAGCCAAGAGCGGGAGGGCCAAGAGACCCAGTACTTC
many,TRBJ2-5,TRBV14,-,CASNQGSPVETQYF,TGTGCCAGCAACCAGGGGTCCCCGGTCGAGACCCAGTACTTC
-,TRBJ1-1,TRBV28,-,CASRKGFLAEAFF,TGTGCCAGCAGAAAAGGGTTTCTGGCTGAAGCTTTCTTT
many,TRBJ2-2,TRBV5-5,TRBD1,CASRDRGRRSTGELFF,TGTGCCAGCCGGGACAGGGGGCGTCGGAGCACCGGGGAGCTGTTTTTT
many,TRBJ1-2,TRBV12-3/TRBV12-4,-,CASSTYSETNYGYTF,TGTGCCAGCAGTACGTACAGTGAAACTAACTATGGCTACACCTTC
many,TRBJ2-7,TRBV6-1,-,CASSEEVPGLGSYEQYF,TGTGCCAGCAGTGAAGAAGTCCCCGGTCTAGGCTCCTACGAGCAGTACTTC
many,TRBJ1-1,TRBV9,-,CASSRVGFTGTEAFF,TGTGCCAGCAGCCGAGTAGGGTTTACGGGCACTGAAGCTTTCTTT
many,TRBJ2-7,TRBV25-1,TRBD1,CASSEYTPVRDRVVSYEQYF,TGTGCCAGCAGTGAATATACCCCCGTACGGGACAGGGTTGTCTCGTACGAGCAGTACTTC
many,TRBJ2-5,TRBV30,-,CAWMGGIETQYF,TGTGCCTGGATGGGGGGCATTGAGACCCAGTACTTC
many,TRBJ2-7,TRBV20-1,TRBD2,CSASGVLAEIYEQYF,TGCAGTGCTTCCGGGGTACTAGCGGAAATCTACGAGCAGTACTTC